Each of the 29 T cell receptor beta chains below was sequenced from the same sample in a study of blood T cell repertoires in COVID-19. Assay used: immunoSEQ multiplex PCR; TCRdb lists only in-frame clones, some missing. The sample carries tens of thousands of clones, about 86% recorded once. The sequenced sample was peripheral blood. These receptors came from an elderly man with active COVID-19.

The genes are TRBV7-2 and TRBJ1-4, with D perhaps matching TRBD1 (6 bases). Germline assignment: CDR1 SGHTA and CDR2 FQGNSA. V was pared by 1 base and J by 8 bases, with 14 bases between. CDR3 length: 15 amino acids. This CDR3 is CASSLGSQGLEKLFF. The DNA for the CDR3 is TGTGCCAGCAGCTTAGGAAGCCAGGGGTTAGAAAAACTGTTTTTT.

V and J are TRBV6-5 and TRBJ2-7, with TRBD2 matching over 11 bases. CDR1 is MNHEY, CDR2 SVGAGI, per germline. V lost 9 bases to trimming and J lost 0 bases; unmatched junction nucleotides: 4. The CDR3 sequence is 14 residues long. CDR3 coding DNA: TGTGCCAGTAGCGGGAGGGCGGGCTCCTACGAGCAGTACTTC. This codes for CASSGRAGSYEQYF.

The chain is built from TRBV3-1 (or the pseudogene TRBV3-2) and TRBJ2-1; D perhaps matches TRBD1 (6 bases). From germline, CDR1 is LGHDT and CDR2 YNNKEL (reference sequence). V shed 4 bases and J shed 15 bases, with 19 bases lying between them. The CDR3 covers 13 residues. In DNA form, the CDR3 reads TGTGCCAGCAGCCCAGGGGCCCCTAGAGTACCGTTCTTC. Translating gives CASSPGAPRVPFF.

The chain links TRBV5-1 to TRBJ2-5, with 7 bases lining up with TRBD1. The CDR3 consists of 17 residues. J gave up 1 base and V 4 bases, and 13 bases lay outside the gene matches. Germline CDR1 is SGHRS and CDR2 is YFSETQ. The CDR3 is CASSNGMIGDSQETQYF. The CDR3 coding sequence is TGCGCCAGCAGCAATGGAATGATAGGGGACAGCCAAGAGACCCAGTACTTC.

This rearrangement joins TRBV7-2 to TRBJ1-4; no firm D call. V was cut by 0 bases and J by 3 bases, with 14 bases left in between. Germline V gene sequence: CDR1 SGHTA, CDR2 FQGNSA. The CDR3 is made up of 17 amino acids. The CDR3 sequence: CASSLAGRTNPNEKLFF. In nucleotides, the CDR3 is TGTGCCAGCAGCTTAGCTGGCCGAACGAACCCTAATGAAAAACTGTTTTTT.

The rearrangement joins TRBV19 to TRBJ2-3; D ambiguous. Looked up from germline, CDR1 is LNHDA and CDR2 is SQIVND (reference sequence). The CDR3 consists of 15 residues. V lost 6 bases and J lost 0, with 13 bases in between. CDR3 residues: CASREQKTSTDTQYF. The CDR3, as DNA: TGTGCCAGTAGGGAACAGAAAACTAGCACAGATACGCAGTATTTT.

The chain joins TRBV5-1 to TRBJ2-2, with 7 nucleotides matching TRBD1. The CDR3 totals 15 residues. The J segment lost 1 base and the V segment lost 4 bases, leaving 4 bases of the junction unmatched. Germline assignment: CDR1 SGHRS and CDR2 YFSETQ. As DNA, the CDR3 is TGCGCCAGCAGCCCCGGGACAGAGAACACCGGGGAGCTGTTTTTT. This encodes CASSPGTENTGELFF.

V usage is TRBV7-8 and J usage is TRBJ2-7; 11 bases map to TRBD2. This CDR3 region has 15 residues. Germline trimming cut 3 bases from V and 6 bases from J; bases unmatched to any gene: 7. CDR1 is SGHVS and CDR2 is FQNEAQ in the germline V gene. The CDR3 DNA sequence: TGTGCCAGCAGCTTGGCACTAGCGGGAGTAAGCGAGCAGTACTTC. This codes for CASSLALAGVSEQYF.

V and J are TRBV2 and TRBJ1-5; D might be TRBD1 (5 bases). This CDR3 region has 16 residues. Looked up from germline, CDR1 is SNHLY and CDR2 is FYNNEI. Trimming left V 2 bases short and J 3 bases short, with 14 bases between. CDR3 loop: CASSESPGINNQPQHF. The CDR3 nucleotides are TGTGCCAGCAGTGAATCCCCAGGGATTAACAATCAGCCCCAGCATTTT. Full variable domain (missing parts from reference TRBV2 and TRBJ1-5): EPEVTQTPSHQVTQMGQEVILRCVPISNHLYFYWYRQILGQKVEFLVSFYNNEISEKSEIFDDQFSVERPDGSNFTLKIRSTKLEDSAMYFCASSESPGINNQPQHFGDGTRLSIL.

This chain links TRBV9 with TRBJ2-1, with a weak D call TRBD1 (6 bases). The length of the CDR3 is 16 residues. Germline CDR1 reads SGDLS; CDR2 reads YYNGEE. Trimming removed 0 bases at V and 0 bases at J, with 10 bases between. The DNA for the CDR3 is TGTGCCAGCAGCGTAGTAAGGGGGAGCTCCTACAATGAGCAGTTCTTC. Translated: CASSVVRGSSYNEQFF.

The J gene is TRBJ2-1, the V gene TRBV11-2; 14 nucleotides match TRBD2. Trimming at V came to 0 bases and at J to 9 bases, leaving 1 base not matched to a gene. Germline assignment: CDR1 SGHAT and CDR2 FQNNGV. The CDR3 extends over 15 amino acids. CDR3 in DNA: TGTGCCAGCAGCTTAGAGGGACTAGCGGGAGTTGAGCAGTTCTTC. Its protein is CASSLEGLAGVEQFF.

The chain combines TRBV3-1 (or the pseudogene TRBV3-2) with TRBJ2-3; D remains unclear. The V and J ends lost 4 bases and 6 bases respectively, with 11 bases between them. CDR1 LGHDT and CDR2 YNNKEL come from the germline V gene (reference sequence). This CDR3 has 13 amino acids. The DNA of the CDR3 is TGTGCCAGCAGCCCCCAGCGACTCGATACGCAGTATTTT. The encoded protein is CASSPQRLDTQYF.

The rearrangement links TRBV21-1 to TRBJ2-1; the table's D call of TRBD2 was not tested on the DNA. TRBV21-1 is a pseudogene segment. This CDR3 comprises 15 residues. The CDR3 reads CASSKAEAFYNEQFF. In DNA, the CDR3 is TGTGCCAGCAGCAAAGCGGAGGCCTTCTACAATGAGCAGTTCTTC.

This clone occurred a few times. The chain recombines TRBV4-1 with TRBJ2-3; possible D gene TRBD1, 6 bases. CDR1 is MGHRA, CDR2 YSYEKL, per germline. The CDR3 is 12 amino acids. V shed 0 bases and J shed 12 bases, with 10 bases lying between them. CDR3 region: CASSQEQGNQYF. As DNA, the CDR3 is TGCGCCAGCAGCCAAGAGCAGGGGAATCAGTATTTT.

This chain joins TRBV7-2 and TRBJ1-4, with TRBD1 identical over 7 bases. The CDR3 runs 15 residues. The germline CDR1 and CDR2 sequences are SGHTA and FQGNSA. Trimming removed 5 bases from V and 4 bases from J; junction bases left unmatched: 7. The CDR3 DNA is TGTGCCAGCAGCGAGGACAGGACGATTAATGAAAAACTGTTTTTT. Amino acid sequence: CASSEDRTINEKLFF.

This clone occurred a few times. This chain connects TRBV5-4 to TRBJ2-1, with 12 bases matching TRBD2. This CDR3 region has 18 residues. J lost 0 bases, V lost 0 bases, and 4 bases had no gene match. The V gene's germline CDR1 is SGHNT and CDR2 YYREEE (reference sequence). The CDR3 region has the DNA TGTGCCAGCAGCTTGGCCCCTAGCGGGGGGGGCTCCTACAATGAGCAGTTCTTC. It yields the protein CASSLAPSGGGSYNEQFF.

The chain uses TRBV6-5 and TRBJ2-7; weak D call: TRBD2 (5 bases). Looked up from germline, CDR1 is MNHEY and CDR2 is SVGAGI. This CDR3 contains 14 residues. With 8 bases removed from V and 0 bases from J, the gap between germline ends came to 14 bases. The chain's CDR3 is CASEAGVYSYEQYF. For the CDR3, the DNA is TGTGCCAGCGAGGCCGGGGTTTACTCCTACGAGCAGTACTTC.

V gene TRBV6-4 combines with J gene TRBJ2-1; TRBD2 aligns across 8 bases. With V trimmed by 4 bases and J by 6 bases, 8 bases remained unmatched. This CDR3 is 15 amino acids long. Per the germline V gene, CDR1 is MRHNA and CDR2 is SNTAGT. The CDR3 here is CASSAGGRPPNEQFF. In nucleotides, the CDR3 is TGTGCCAGCAGTGCAGGCGGGAGGCCCCCCAATGAGCAGTTCTTC.

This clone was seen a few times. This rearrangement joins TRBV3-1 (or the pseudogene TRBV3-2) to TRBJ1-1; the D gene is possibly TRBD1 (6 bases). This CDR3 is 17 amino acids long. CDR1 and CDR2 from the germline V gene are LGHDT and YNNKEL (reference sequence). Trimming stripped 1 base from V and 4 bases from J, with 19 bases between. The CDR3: CASSQGTAYRGVTEAFF. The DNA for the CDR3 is TGTGCCAGCAGCCAAGGGACAGCCTACCGGGGGGTCACTGAAGCTTTCTTT.

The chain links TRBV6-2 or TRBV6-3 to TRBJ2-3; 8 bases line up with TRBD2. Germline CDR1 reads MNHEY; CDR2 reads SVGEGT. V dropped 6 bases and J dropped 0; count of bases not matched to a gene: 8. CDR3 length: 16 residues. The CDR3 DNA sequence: TGTGCCAGCAGCGGGGATGTAGCGGGAAGCACAGATACGCAGTATTTT. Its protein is CASSGDVAGSTDTQYF.

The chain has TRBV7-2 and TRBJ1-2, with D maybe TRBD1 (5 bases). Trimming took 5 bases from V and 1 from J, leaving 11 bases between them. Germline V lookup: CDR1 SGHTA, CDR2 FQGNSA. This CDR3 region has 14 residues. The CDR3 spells CASSPRGGNYGYTF. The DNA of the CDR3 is TGTGCCAGCAGCCCCCGGGGGGGTAACTATGGCTACACCTTC.

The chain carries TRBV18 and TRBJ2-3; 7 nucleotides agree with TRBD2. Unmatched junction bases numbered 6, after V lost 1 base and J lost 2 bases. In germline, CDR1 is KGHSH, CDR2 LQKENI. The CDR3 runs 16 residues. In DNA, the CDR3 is TGTGCCAGCTCACCACGGGCTAGCGGATCCACAGATACGCAGTATTTT. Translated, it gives CASSPRASGSTDTQYF.

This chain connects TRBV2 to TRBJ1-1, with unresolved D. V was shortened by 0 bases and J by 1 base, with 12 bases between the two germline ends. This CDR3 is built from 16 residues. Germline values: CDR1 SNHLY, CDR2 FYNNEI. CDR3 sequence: CASSEALLNGNTEAFF. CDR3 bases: TGTGCCAGCAGTGAAGCGCTTCTTAACGGGAACACTGAAGCTTTCTTT.

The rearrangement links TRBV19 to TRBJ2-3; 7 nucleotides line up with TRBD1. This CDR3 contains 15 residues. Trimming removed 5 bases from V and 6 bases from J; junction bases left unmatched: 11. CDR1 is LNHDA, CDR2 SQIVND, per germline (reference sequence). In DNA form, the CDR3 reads TGTGCCAGTAGTGCGTCCAGACAGGGCAGGGATACGCAGTATTTT. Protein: CASSASRQGRDTQYF.

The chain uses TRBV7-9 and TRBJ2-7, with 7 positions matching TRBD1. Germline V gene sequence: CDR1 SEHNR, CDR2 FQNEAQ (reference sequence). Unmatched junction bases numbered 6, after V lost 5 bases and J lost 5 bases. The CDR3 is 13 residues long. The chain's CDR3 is CASSPPGTDEQYF. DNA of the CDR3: TGTGCCAGCAGCCCCCCCGGGACAGACGAGCAGTACTTC.

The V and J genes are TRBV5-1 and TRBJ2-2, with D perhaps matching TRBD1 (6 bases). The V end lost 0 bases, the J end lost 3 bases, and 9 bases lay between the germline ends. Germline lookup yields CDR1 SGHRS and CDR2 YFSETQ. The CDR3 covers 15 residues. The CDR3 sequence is CASSLDRADTGELFF. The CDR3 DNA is TGCGCCAGCAGCTTGGACAGGGCGGACACCGGGGAGCTGTTTTTT. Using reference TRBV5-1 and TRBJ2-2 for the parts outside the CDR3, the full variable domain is KAGVTQTPRYLIKTRGQQVTLSCSPISGHRSVSWYQQTPGQGLQFLFEYFSETQRNKGNFPGRFSGRQFSNSRSEMNVSTLELGDSALYLCASSLDRADTGELFFGEGSRLTVL.

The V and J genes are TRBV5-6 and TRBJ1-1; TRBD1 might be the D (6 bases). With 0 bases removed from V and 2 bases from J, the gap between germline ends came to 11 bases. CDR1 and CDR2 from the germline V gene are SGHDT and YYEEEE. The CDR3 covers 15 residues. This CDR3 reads CASSLGAGVNTEAFF. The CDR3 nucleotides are TGTGCCAGCAGCTTGGGTGCAGGGGTTAACACTGAAGCTTTCTTT.

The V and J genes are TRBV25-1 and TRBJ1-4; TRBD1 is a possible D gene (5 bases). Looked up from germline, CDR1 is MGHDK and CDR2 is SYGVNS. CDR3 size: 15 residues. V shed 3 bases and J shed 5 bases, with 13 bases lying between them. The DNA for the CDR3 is TGTGCCAGCAGTGACGCGACAGATTCCAATGAAAAACTGTTTTTT. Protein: CASSDATDSNEKLFF.

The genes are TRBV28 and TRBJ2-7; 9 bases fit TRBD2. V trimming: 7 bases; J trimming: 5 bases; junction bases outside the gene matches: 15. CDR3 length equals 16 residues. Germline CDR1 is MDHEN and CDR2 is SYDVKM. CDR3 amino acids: CASTPVGLAGTNEQYF. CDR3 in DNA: TGTGCCAGCACCCCCGTCGGGCTAGCGGGAACTAACGAGCAGTACTTC.